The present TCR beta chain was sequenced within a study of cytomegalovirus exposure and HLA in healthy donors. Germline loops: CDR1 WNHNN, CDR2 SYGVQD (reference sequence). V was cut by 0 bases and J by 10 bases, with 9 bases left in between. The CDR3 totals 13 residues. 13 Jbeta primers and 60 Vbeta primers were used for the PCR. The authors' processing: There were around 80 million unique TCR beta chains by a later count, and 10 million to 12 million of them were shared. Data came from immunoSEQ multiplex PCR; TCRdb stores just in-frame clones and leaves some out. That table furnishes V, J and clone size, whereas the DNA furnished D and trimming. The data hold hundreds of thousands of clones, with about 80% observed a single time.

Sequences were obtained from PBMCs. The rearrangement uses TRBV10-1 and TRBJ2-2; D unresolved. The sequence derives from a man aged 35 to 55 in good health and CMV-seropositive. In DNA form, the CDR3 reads TGCGCCAGCAGTGAGTCTTTAAATCCGGAGCTGTTTTTT. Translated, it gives CASSESLNPELFF.